A single count supports the clone carrying this T cell receptor beta chain. The data stem from a study of coeliac disease. Profiling relied on immunoSEQ multiplex PCR, and the TCRdb table lists in-frame clones only, not all of them. Of approximately 3,100 clones listed, more than 70% are singletons. This CDR3 has 14 amino acids. CDR1 is LNHDA and CDR2 is SQIVND in the germline V gene (reference sequence). The ends lost 6 bases at V and 1 base at J; junction bases unmatched: 1. V gene TRBV19 combines with J gene TRBJ2-2; TRBD1 matches 8 bases. The sequence came from a man aged 80 or over without celiac disease. The sequenced material came from lymphocytes from the gut lamina propria. The CDR3 DNA reads TGTGCCAGTAGACAGGGGGGGAACACCGGGGAGCTGTTTTTT. Protein product: CASRQGGNTGELFF.